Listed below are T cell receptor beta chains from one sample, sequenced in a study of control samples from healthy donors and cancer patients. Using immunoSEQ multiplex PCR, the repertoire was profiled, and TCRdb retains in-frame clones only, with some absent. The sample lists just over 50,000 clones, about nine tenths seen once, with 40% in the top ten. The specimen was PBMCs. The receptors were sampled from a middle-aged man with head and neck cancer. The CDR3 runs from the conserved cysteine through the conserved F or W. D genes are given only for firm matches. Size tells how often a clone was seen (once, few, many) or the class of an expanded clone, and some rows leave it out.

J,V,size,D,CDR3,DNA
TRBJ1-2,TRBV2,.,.,CASSDRTYGYTF,TGTGCCAGCAGTGACAGGACCTATGGCTACACCTTC
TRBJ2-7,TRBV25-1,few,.,CASSEKKGPTYEQYF,TGTGCCAGCAGTGAAAAGAAGGGTCCCACCTACGAGCAGTACTTC
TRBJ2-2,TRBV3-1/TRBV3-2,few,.,CASSHSKTGELFF,TGTGCCAGCAGCCATTCGAAGACCGGGGAGCTGTTTTTT
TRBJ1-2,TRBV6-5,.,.,CASGNTGHYGYTF,TGTGCCAGCGGAAATACAGGGCACTATGGCTACACCTTC
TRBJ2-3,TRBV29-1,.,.,CSVTGGPDTQYF,TGCAGCGTTACTGGTGGTCCGGATACGCAGTATTTT
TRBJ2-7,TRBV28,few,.,CASSSAKGQYF,TGTGCCAGCAGCTCTGCAAAAGGGCAGTACTTC
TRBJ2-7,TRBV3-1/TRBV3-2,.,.,CASSQDHGSSYEQYF,TGTGCCAGCAGCCAAGACCACGGCAGCTCCTACGAGCAGTACTTC
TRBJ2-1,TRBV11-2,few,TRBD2,CASSSLLWLAGVDEQFF,TGTGCCAGCAGCTCCCTTCTTTGGCTAGCGGGAGTCGATGAGCAGTTCTTC
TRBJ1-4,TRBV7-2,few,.,CASSLGTVATNEKLFF,TGTGCCAGCAGCTTAGGGACGGTCGCAACTAATGAAAAACTGTTTTTT
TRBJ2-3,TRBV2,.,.,CASIGSGALTGTQYF,TGTGCCAGCATCGGATCGGGAGCCCTCACAGGTACGCAGTATTTT
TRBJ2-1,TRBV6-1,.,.,CASSEAGGVRFF,TGTGCCAGCAGTGAAGCGGGAGGAGTAAGGTTCTTC
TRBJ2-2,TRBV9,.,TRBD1,CASSLLQGGNTGELFF,TGTGCCAGCAGCCTACTACAGGGGGGCAACACCGGGGAGCTGTTTTTT
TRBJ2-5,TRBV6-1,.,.,CASSDVLETQYF,TGTGCCAGCAGTGATGTACTGGAGACCCAGTACTTC
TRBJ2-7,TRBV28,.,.,CASSLGFVGNYEQYF,TGTGCCAGCAGTTTAGGGTTTGTGGGCAACTACGAGCAGTACTTC
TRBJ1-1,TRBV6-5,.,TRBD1,CASRGQGHTEAFF,TGTGCCAGCAGGGGACAGGGACACACTGAAGCTTTCTTT
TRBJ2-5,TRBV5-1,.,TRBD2,CASSKSGGADSETQYF,TGCGCCAGCAGCAAAAGCGGGGGGGCCGATTCAGAGACCCAGTACTTC
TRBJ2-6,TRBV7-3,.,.,CASSLTPSGANVLTF,TGTGCCAGCAGCTTAACTCCCTCTGGGGCCAACGTCCTGACTTTC
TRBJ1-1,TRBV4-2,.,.,CASSRNGVLNTEAFF,TGTGCCAGCAGCCGGAACGGAGTGCTGAACACTGAAGCTTTCTTT
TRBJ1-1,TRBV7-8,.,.,CASSFTENTEAFF,TGTGCCAGCAGCTTCACGGAGAACACTGAAGCTTTCTTT
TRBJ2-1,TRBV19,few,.,CASSSWLANEQFF,TGTGCCAGTAGTTCATGGCTAGCGAACGAGCAGTTCTTC
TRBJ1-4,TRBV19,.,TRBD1,CASSILTGVINEKLFF,TGTGCCAGTAGTATACTGACAGGGGTAATTAATGAAAAACTGTTTTTT
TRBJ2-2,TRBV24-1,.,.,CATSDTRGRAGELFF,TGTGCCACCAGTGACACCAGGGGCCGCGCCGGGGAGCTGTTTTTT
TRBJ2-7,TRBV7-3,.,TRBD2,CASSQTSGTLGEQYF,TGTGCCAGCAGCCAGACTAGCGGGACCCTGGGGGAGCAGTACTTC
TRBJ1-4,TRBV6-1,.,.,CASSEPSTGKLFF,TGTGCCAGCAGTGAGCCTTCGACAGGAAAACTGTTTTTT
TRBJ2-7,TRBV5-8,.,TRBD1,CASSSRGQGYYEQYF,TGTGCCAGCAGCTCACGAGGACAGGGGTACTACGAGCAGTACTTC
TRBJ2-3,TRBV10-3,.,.,CAISESGPFTGLADTQYF,TGTGCCATCAGTGAGTCGGGTCCGTTCACAGGCCTCGCTGATACGCAGTATTTT
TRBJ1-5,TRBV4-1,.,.,CASSQAIPRGYNQPQHF,TGCGCCAGCAGCCAAGCTATTCCGCGCGGGTACAATCAGCCCCAGCATTTT
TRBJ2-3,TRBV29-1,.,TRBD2,CSAPGVAGRVSTDTQYF,TGCAGCGCCCCCGGGGTAGCGGGCCGCGTAAGCACAGATACGCAGTATTTT
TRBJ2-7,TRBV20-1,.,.,CSAIGGAEQYF,TGCAGTGCTATCGGAGGGGCCGAGCAGTACTTC